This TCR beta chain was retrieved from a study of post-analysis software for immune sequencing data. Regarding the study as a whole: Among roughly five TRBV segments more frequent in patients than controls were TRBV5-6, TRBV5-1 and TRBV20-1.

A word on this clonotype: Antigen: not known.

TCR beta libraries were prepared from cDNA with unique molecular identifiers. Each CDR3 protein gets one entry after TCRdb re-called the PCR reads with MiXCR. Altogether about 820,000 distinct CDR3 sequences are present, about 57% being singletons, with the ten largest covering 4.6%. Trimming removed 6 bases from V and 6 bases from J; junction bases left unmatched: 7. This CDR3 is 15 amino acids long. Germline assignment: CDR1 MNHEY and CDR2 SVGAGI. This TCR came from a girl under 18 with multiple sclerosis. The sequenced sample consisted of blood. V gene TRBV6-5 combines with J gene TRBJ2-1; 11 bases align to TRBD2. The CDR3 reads CASSLSGRDGNEQFF. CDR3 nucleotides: TGTGCCAGCAGCCTTAGCGGGAGGGATGGCAATGAGCAGTTCTTC.